This TCR beta chain was identified during a study of CD8+ T cells in alopecia areata. The sequencing template was cDNA reverse transcribed from extracted RNA. Repertoires were generated with immunoSEQ multiplex PCR, while TCRdb's copy carries only in-frame clones and drops some. The sample consists of more than 90,000 clones, less than 70% of them appearing once. This CDR3 is 13 amino acids long. V shed 6 bases and J shed 4 bases, with 12 bases lying between them. Germline V gene lookup returns CDR1 SQVTM and CDR2 ANQGSEA. This clone appeared a few times. The J gene is TRBJ1-4, the V gene TRBV29-1, with D perhaps TRBD1 (5 bases). The receptor's source is a human donor in good health. Sequenced: CD4+ T cells sorted from blood. The CDR3 DNA reads as TGCAGCGTGGGCAGGGCCCTTAATGAAAAACTGTTTTTT. Translated, it gives CSVGRALNEKLFF.